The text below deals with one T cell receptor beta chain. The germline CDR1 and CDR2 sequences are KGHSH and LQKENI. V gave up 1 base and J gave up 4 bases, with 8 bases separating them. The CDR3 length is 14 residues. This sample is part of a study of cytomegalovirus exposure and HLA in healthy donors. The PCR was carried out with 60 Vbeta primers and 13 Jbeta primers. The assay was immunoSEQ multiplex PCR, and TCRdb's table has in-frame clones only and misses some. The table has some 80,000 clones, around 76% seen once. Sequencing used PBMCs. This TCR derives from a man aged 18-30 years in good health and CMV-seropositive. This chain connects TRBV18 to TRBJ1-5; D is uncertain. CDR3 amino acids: CASSPRNTNQPQHF. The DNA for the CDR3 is TGTGCCAGCTCACCACGTAACACGAATCAGCCCCAGCATTTT.